The sample holds a few counts of the clone carrying this TCR beta chain. Its specificity is unknown. A read error may produce the germline difference seen at one junction end. These data are taken from a study of blood T cells in healthy people across ages. Broader study findings: It was found that TCR beta diversity correlated strongly with the percentage of naive T cells.

The second PCR ran roughly 6 to 11 cycles with a sample-barcoded 5' primer and J-beta primers. TCRdb processed the 5' RACE reads anew with MiXCR; each CDR3 protein has one entry. The repertoire includes some 750,000 distinct CDR3 sequences, 20% to 25% of them detected once, and roughly 22% sits in the top ten. Germline V CDR1 and CDR2: LGHNA, YNFKEQ. CDR3 size: 17 residues. The sequencing input was blood. The rearrangement uses TRBV4-2 and TRBJ1-5, with D uncertain. The receptor comes from a man between 65 and 85 years old in good health. The CDR3 coding sequence is TGTGCCAGCAACCAAGATCTAGCGGGATCTAAAAGAGGGCCCCAGCATTTT. Translating gives CASNQDLAGSKRGPQHF.